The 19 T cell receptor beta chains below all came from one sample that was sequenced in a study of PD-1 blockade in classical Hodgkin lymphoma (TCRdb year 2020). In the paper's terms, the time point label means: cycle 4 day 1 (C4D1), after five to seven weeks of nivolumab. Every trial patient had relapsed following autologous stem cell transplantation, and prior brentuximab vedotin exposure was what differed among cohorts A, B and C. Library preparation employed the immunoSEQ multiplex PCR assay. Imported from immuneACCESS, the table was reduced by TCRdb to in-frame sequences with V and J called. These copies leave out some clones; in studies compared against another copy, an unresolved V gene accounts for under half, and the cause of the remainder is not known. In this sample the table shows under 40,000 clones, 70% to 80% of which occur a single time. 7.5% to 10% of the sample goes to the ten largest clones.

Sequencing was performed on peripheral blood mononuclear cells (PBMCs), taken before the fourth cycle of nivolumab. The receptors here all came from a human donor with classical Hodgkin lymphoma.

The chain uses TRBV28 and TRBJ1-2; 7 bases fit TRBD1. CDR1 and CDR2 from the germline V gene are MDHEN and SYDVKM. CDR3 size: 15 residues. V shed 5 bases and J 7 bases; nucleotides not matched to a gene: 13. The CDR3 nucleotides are TGTGCCAGCAGTCCCACCGCCAGGGGGATAGGTGGCTACACCTTC. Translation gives CASSPTARGIGGYTF.

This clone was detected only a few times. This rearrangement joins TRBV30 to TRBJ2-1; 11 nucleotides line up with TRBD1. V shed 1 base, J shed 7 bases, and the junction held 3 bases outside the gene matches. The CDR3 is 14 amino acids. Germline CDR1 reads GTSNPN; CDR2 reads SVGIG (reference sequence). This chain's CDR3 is CAWSGGTGGNEQFF. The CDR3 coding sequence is TGTGCCTGGAGTGGGGGGACAGGGGGAAATGAGCAGTTCTTC.

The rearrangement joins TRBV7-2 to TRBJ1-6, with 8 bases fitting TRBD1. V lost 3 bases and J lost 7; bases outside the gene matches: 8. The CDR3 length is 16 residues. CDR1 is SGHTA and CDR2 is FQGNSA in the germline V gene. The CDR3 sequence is CASSFGQGIDNSPLHF. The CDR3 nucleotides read TGTGCCAGCAGCTTCGGACAGGGCATTGACAATTCACCCCTCCACTTT.

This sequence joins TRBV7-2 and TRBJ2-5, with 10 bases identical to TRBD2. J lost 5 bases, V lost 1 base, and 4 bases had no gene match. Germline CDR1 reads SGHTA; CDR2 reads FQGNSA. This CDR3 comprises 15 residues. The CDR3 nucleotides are TGTGCCAGCAGCTTAGGAGCGGGGGGGCTGGAGACCCAGTACTTC. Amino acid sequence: CASSLGAGGLETQYF.

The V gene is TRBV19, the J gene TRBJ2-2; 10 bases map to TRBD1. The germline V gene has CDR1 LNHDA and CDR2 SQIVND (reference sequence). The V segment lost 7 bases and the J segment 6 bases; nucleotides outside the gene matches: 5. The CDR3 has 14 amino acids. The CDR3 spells CASNDRGQSGELFF. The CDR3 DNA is TGTGCCAGTAACGACAGGGGGCAGTCCGGGGAGCTGTTTTTT.

The CDR3 spells CASSQGAVVETQYF. The CDR3 region has the DNA TGTGCCAGCAGCCAGGGGGCGGTCGTGGAGACCCAGTACTTC. The gene calls are TRBV5-6 and TRBJ2-5; 8 nucleotides align to TRBD1. The V and J ends lost 4 bases and 5 bases, in that order; junction bases with no gene match: 7. This CDR3 is 14 amino acids long. Germline values: CDR1 SGHDT, CDR2 YYEEEE.

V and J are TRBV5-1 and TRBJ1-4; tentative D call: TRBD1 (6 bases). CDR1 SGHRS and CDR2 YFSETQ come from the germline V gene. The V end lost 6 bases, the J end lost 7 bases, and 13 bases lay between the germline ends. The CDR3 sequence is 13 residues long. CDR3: CASTRARGEKLFF. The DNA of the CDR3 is TGCGCCAGCACCCGGGCCAGGGGTGAAAAACTGTTTTTT.

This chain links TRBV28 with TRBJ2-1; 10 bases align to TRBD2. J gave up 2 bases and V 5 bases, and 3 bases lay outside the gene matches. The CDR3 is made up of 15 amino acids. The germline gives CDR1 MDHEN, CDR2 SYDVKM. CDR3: CASSKSGGAYNEQFF. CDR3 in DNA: TGTGCCAGCAGTAAAAGCGGGGGGGCCTACAATGAGCAGTTCTTC.

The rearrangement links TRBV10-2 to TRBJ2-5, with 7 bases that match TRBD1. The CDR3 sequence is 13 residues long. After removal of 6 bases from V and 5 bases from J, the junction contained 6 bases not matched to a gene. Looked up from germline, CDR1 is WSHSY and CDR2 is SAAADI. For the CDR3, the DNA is TGCGCCAGCAGCCGTGCACAGGGGGAGACCCAGTACTTC. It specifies CASSRAQGETQYF.

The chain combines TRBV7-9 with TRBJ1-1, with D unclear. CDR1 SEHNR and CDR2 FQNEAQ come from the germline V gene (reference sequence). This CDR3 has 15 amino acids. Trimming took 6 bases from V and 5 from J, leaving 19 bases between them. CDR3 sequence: CASRTPDGGLTEAFF. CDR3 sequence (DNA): TGTGCCAGCAGAACCCCAGATGGCGGGTTAACTGAAGCTTTCTTT.

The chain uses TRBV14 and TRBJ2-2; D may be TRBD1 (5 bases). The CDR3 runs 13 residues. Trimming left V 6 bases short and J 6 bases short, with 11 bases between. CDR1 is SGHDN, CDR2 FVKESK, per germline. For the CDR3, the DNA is TGTGCCAGCAGGAATCAGGGATCCGGGGAGCTGTTTTTT. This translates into CASRNQGSGELFF.

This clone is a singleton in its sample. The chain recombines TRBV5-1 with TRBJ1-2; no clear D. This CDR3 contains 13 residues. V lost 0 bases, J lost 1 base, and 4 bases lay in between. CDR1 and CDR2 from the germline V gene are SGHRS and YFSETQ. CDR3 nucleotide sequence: TGCGCCAGCAGCTTGGTCGATAACTATGGCTACACCTTC. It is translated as CASSLVDNYGYTF.

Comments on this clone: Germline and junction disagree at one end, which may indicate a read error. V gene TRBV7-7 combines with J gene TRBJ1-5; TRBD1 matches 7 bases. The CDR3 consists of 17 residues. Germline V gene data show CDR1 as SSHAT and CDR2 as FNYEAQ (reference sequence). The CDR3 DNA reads TGTGCTAGCAGCTTAGGCGGGCCGGGACAGAGGAATCAGCCCCAGCATTTT. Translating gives CASSLGGPGQRNQPQHF.

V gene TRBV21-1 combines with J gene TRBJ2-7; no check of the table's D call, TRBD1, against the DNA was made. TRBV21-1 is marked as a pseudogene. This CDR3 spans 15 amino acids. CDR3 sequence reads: CASSKRGRAPYEQYF. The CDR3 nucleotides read TGTGCCAGCAGCAAAAGGGGGCGGGCGCCGTACGAGCAGTACTTC.

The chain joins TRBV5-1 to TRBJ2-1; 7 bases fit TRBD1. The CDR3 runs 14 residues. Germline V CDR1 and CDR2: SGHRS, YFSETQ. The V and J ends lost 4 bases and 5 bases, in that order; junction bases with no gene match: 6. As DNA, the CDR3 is TGCGCCAGCAGCGCCGACAGGGCTGACAATGAGCAGTTCTTC. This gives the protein CASSADRADNEQFF. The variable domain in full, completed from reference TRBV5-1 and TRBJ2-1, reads KAGVTQTPRYLIKTRGQQVTLSCSPISGHRSVSWYQQTPGQGLQFLFEYFSETQRNKGNFPGRFSGRQFSNSRSEMNVSTLELGDSALYLCASSADRADNEQFFGPGTRLTVL.

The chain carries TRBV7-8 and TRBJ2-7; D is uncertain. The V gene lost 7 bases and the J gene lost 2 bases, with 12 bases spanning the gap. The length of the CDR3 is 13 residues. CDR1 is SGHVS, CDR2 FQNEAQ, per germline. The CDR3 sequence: CASKGPRPYEQYF. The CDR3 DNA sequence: TGTGCCAGCAAGGGCCCCCGTCCCTACGAGCAGTACTTC.

In nucleotides, the CDR3 is TGTGCCAGCAGCCCCACCTGGGGACAGAACACTGAAGCTTTCTTT. It codes for CASSPTWGQNTEAFF. The J gene is TRBJ1-1, the V gene TRBV7-9, with D possibly TRBD1 on 6 matching bases. The germline V gene has CDR1 SEHNR and CDR2 FQNEAQ (reference sequence). V was pared by 5 bases and J by 1 base, with 14 bases between. This CDR3 is 15 amino acids long.

The CDR3 DNA is TGTGCCAGCAGAGGTTCCGGGACAGGGGGCACCGAGCAGTACTTC. As protein: CASRGSGTGGTEQYF. The V and J genes are TRBV7-9 and TRBJ2-7; 12 nucleotides match TRBD1. Unmatched junction bases numbered 9, after V lost 6 bases and J lost 6 bases. Germline CDR1 is SEHNR and CDR2 is FQNEAQ (reference sequence). The CDR3 sequence is 15 residues long.

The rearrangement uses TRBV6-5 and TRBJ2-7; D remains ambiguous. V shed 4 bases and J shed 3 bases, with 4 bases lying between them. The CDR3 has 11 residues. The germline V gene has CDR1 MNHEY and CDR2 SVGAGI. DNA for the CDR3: TGTGCCAGCAGTTCCCTCTACGAGCAGTACTTC. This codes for CASSSLYEQYF.